This is a list of T cell receptor beta chains from one sample in a study of blood T cell repertoires in COVID-19. The data were produced by immunoSEQ multiplex PCR, yet TCRdb's version contains in-frame clones alone and is incomplete. The sample lists tens of thousands of clones, almost 85% seen once, with over 9.5% in the top ten. Sequencing input: peripheral blood. The source is a man aged 80 or over with acute or convalescent COVID-19. The CDR3 runs from the conserved cysteine through the conserved F or W. The order of the fields is V gene, D gene, J gene, CDR3 protein. The D gene is left open where the match is weak.

TRBV5-5	TRBD1	TRBJ1-5	CASSLQTGGNQPQHF
TRBV19	TRBD1	TRBJ1-2	CASSIFGTANYGYTF
TRBV11-2	TRBD1	TRBJ1-6	CASSGGTGDVPLHF
TRBV16	NA	TRBJ1-1	CASSQWGGMNTEAFF
TRBV18	NA	TRBJ1-1	CASSPIQGGDTEAFF
TRBV5-1	TRBD2	TRBJ2-3	CASSLASGGTDTQYF
TRBV25-1	TRBD2	TRBJ2-2	CASSEYMGLAVGELFF
TRBV30	NA	TRBJ1-1	CAWTLSPGSAFF
TRBV6-5	TRBD1	TRBJ2-5	CASRARGQPQETQYF
TRBV2	NA	TRBJ2-7	CASSPMTVSGEQYF
TRBV11-2	NA	TRBJ2-5	CASSLRRQGFEETQYF
TRBV4-1	NA	TRBJ1-5	CASSQDWRGNQPQHF
TRBV11-2	TRBD1	TRBJ2-7	CASSLDRGTGGYEQYF
TRBV2	NA	TRBJ1-1	CASRLYGGMNTEAFF
TRBV7-8	NA	TRBJ2-7	CASSWAGQLASYEQYF
TRBV10-3	NA	TRBJ2-2	CAISDVQTNTGELFF
TRBV7-9	TRBD2	TRBJ2-3	CASSVTSGGTDTQYF
TRBV5-1	NA	TRBJ2-2	CASSGNRAGELFF
TRBV10-3	TRBD1	TRBJ1-2	CATHRDSFNYGYTF
TRBV7-2	TRBD1	TRBJ2-3	CASSLATGPDTQYF
TRBV19	NA	TRBJ2-5	CASSTVGVQETQYF
TRBV2	NA	TRBJ1-1	CASTGTSTLSTEAFF
TRBV12-3/TRBV12-4	NA	TRBJ1-2	CASSFAGGGYTF
TRBV4-1	NA	TRBJ1-3	CASSQDRFQANTIYF
TRBV25-1	NA	TRBJ2-7	CASSATGYEQYF
TRBV6-5	NA	TRBJ2-1	CASSYSKVGGLYEQFF
TRBV6-5	NA	TRBJ1-1	CASRVVDMNTEAFF
TRBV7-6	TRBD1	TRBJ2-1	CASSPGGYNEQFF
TRBV6-5	TRBD1	TRBJ2-7	CASSLRDRVSEQYF
TRBV9	TRBD1	TRBJ1-1	CASSVAVQGGTEAFF
TRBV29-1	TRBD1	TRBJ2-2	CSVETGTGVDFGELFF
TRBV6-5	NA	TRBJ2-3	CASSSTAKTDTQYF
TRBV7-9	TRBD2	TRBJ2-1	CASSLERGNAEQFF
TRBV5-1	NA	TRBJ2-1	CASSSDSGAYNEQFF
TRBV6-5	NA	TRBJ1-1	CASSYSTLAEAFF
TRBV7-9	TRBD1	TRBJ1-2	CASSGQGYGYTF
TRBV6-5	NA	TRBJ2-1	CASRAKQGSYNEQFF
TRBV3-1/TRBV3-2	NA	TRBJ2-3	CASSQEGADTQYF
TRBV6-1	TRBD1	TRBJ1-2	CASSESVGTGGYGYTF
TRBV19	NA	TRBJ2-7	CASSIGAGLPYEQYF
TRBV5-6	TRBD2	TRBJ2-5	CASTLRTSGGIETQYF
TRBV3-1/TRBV3-2	NA	TRBJ2-1	CASSQGEGTMQFF
TRBV21-1	NA	TRBJ2-3	CASSKGAGSTDTQYF
TRBV7-2	NA	TRBJ2-1	CASSTLPGEFF
TRBV3-1/TRBV3-2	TRBD1	TRBJ2-5	CASSHSSGGETQYF